This T cell receptor (beta chain) was captured by sequencing in a study of T-cell reconstitution after alpha-beta-depleted transplantation in children. General observations from the study: The study reportedly traced alpha-beta T cells about two months after transplant to several hundred expanded graft clones. Elevated TCRbeta diversity at day 60 was traced, in some patients, to surviving recipient T cells and thymic progenitors. T-cell counts and diversity were attributed mostly to newly produced T cells one year after transplant.

The TCRbeta library incorporated unique molecular identifiers. TCRdb analysed the PCR reads with MiXCR anew, one entry per CDR3 protein. The table has a few hundred thousand distinct CDR3 sequences, approximately 12% seen once; the top ten hold 2.2%. The V gene end was trimmed by 3 bases and the J gene end by 6 bases; junction bases not matched to a gene: 7. This CDR3 comprises 14 residues. The germline gives CDR1 MDHEN, CDR2 SYDVKM. Details on this clonotype: Its antigen is undetermined.

This specimen was PBMCs, mostly from graft donor cells, taken 360 days after TCRalphabeta/CD19-depleted stem cell transplant. This TCR was sampled from a male patient under 18 who had a stem cell transplant for acute myeloid leukemia, so the T cells may come from the graft donor. This chain uses TRBV28 with TRBJ2-7, with 8 bases aligning to TRBD1. CDR3 sequence: CASSFGRGRAEQYF. CDR3 bases: TGTGCCAGCAGTTTTGGCAGGGGGCGCGCCGAGCAGTACTTC.